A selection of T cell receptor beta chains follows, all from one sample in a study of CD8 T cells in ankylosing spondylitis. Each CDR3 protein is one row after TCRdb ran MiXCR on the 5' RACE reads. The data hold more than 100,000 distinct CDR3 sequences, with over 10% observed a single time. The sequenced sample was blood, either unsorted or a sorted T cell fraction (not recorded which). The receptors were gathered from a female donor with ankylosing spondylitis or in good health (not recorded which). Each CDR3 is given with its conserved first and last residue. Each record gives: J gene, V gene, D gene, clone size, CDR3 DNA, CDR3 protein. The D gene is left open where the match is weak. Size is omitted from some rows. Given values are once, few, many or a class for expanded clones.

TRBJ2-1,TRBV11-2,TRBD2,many,TGTGCCAGCAGCCCCTTCGGGAGGGACAATGAGCAGTTCTTC,CASSPFGRDNEQFF
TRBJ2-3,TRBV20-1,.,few,TGCAGCCCAACCGGGGCAGATACGCAGTATTTT,CSPTGADTQYF
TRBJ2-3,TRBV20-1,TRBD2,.,TGCAGTGCGCGGGGGGGACTAGCGGGAGGAGATACGCAGTATTTT,CSARGGLAGGDTQYF
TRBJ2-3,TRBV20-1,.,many,TGCAGTGCTAGGGGTCCCTTGGGAGGAGATACGCAGTATTTT,CSARGPLGGDTQYF
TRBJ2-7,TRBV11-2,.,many,TGTGCCAGCAGCCGCAGAACCCTCGGGGCTTACGAGCAGTACTTC,CASSRRTLGAYEQYF
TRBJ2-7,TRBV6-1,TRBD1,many,TGTGCCAGCAGGAAGGGACAGGGTTTGAAGCAGTACTTC,CASRKGQGLKQYF
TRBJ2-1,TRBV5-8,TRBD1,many,TGTGCCAGCAGCTCCCTCGGACAGGGCCCCTACAATGAGCAGTTCTTC,CASSSLGQGPYNEQFF
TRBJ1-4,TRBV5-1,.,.,TGCGCCAGCAGCTTCGGGCAGGGAAGAACTAATGAAAAACTGTATTTT,CASSFGQGRTNEKLYF
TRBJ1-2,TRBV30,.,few,TGTGCCTGGACAGCCGGCTATGGCTACACCTTC,CAWTAGYGYTF
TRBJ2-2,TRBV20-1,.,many,TGCAGTGCTGTTGGCAGGGCCGGGGAGCTGTTTTTT,CSAVGRAGELFF
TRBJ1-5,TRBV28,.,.,TGTGCCAGCAGTTTGGGGCCTTCCGGACTAGAACAGCCCCAGCATTTT,CASSLGPSGLEQPQHF
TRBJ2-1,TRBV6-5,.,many,TGTGCCAGCAGTTACCTAGTAGTGGGTAATGAGCAGTTCTTC,CASSYLVVGNEQFF
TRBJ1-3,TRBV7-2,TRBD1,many,TGTGCCAGCAGCGTGCAAGGACAGGGGAACACCATATATTTT,CASSVQGQGNTIYF
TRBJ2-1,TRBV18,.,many,TGTGCCAGCTCTCTCGAGATGAGAGATGAGCAGTTCTTC,CASSLEMRDEQFF
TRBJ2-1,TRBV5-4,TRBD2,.,TGTGCCAGCAGCTTGGGTGGCGGGGGAATCTACAATGAGCAGTTCTTC,CASSLGGGGIYNEQFF
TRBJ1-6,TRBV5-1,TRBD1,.,TGCGCCAGCAACGTATGGACAGGGAGGAATAATTCACCCCTCCACTTT,CASNVWTGRNNSPLHF
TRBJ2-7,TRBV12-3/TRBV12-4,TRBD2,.,TGTGCCAGCAGCCCTGGGGGGGATAGCTCCTACGAGCAGTACTTC,CASSPGGDSSYEQYF
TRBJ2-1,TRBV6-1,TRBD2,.,TGTGCCAGCAGCCAAAGTTTGGGGACTAGCGGGAACTACAATGAGCAGTTCTTC,CASSQSLGTSGNYNEQFF
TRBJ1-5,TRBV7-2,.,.,TGTGCCAGCAGTCCTGTTTATAGCAATCAGCCCCAGCTTTTT,CASSPVYSNQPQLF
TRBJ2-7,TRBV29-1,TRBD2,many,TGCAGCGTTGTGGGGACTAGCGGGCACCTCTACGAGCAGTACTTC,CSVVGTSGHLYEQYF
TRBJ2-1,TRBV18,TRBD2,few,TGTGCCAGCTCACCAATGACTAGCGGAATCAATGAGCAGTTCTTC,CASSPMTSGINEQFF
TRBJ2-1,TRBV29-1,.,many,TGCAGCGTTGAATGGAACCTTCTCAATGAGCAGTTCTTC,CSVEWNLLNEQFF
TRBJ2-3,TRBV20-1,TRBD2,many,TGCAGTGCTGGTACTAGCGGCCGCACAGATACGCAGTATTTT,CSAGTSGRTDTQYF
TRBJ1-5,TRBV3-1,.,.,TGTGCCTGCTGCCAAGAGCCGCCCTCGGGCAATCAGCCCCAGCATTTT,CACCQEPPSGNQPQHF
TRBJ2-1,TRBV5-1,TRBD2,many,TGCGCCAGCATGGCCGGGAGGGCCAACAATGAGCAGTTCTTC,CASMAGRANNEQFF
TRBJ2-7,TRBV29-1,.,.,TGCAGCGTTTCCTTAGGTCGGAATGAGCAGTACTTC,CSVSLGRNEQYF
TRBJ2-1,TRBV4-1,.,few,TGCGCCAGCAGCCAAGAGCTCCCCGCCAATGAGCAGTTCTTC,CASSQELPANEQFF
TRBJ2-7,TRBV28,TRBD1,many,TGTGCCAGCACCAGACAGGGGCCCTCCTACGAGCAGTACTTC,CASTRQGPSYEQYF
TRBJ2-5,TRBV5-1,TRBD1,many,TGCGCCAGCAGCTTGCCTAAGACAGGGTTGGGGAAGACCCAGTACTTC,CASSLPKTGLGKTQYF
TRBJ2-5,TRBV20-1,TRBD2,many,TGCAGTGCTAGAGAAGCTAGCGGGAGAGAGACCCAGTACTTC,CSAREASGRETQYF
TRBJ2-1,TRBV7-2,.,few,TGTGCCAGCAGCAACTTCCGAAACAATGAGCAGTTCTTC,CASSNFRNNEQFF
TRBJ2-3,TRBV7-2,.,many,TGTGCCAGCAGCTTAAATGGGGGGGCTCCTAGCACAGATACGCAGTATTTT,CASSLNGGAPSTDTQYF
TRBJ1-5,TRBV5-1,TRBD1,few,TGCGCCAGCAGCTTGGGTACAGGGGGCGGTCAGCCCCAGCATTTT,CASSLGTGGGQPQHF
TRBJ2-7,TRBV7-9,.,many,TGTGCCAGCAGCTTGGCGGGGAGATACGAGCAGTACTTC,CASSLAGRYEQYF
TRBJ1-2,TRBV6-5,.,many,TGTGCCAGCAGTTACGGAGGGACACAGCCCTATGGCTACACCTTC,CASSYGGTQPYGYTF
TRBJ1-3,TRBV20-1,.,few,TGCAGTGTTAGCTCTGGAAACACCATATATTTT,CSVSSGNTIYF
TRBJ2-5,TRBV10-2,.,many,TGCGCCAGCTCACCCAGGGGCGGGGTGGAGACCCAGTACTTC,CASSPRGGVETQYF
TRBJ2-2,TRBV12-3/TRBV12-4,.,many,TGTGCCAGCAAACCGTACACCGGGGAGCTGTTTTTT,CASKPYTGELFF
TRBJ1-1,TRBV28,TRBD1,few,TGTGCCAGCAGTCCGGGACAGGGTAGAGGGGGAACTGAAGCTTTCTTT,CASSPGQGRGGTEAFF
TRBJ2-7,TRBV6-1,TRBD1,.,TGTGCCAGCAGGACGAATACAGGGGTCCCCTACGAGCAGTACTTC,CASRTNTGVPYEQYF
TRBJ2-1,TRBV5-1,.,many,TGCGCCAGCATCCAGGGGAGTCAGGCCAATGAGCAGTTCTTC,CASIQGSQANEQFF
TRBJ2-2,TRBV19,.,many,TGTGCCAGTAGTCCAGGGGGGGGGGATACGAACACCGGGGAGCTGTTTTTT,CASSPGGGDTNTGELFF
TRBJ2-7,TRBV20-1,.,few,TGCAGTGCCCCCGATCCTGGGCAGGGGAGCTACGAGCAGTACTTC,CSAPDPGQGSYEQYF
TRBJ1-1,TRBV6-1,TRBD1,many,TGTGCCAGCAGTAAGAACAGGGGTTATATGAACACTGAAGCTTTCTTT,CASSKNRGYMNTEAFF
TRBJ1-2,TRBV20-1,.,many,TGCAGTGCTCCGGACGGTCCAAACTATGGCTACACCTTC,CSAPDGPNYGYTF
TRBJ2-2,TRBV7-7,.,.,TGTGCCAGCAGCTTTGGGAGATACGGGGAGCTGTTTTTT,CASSFGRYGELFF
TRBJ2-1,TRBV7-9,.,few,TGTGCCAGCAGCCTCTCGGACTCCCCCTACAATGAGCAGTTCTTC,CASSLSDSPYNEQFF
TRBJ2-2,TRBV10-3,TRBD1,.,TGTGCCATCAGTGAGTCGACAGGGACGAACACCGGGGAGCTGTTTTTT,CAISESTGTNTGELFF
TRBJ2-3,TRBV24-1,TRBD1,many,TGTGCCACCAGTGACGAGACAGGGGGCGCAGATACGCAGTATTTT,CATSDETGGADTQYF
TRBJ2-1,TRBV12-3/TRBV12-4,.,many,TGTGCCAGCAGCCAGGGTTTGGGCTACAATGAGCAGTTCTTC,CASSQGLGYNEQFF
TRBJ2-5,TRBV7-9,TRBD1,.,TGTGCCAGCAGCTTCCCGGGACAGGGAGAGACCCAGTACTTC,CASSFPGQGETQYF
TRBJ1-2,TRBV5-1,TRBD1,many,TGCGCCAGCAGCTACGACAGGGGGCCAGAAGGCTACACCTTC,CASSYDRGPEGYTF
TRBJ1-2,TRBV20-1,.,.,TGCAGTGCTAGAAAAGACAGTTCAAACTATGGCTACACCTTC,CSARKDSSNYGYTF
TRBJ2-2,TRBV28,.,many,TGTGCCAGCAGTTCCCCGGGGGGCACAGTCACCGGGGAGCTGTTTTTT,CASSSPGGTVTGELFF
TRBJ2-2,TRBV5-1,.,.,TGCGCCAGCAGCGGATTGGGGGTCGACGGGGAGCTGTTTTTT,CASSGLGVDGELFF
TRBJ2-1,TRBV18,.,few,TGTGCCAGCTCACCGGCCGACGGCTACAATGAGCAGTTCTTC,CASSPADGYNEQFF
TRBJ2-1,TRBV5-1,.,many,TGCGCCAGCAAGACCGAACGGGCTCTACGCAATGAGCAGTTCTTC,CASKTERALRNEQFF
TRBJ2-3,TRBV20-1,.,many,TGCAGTGCTAGATCCCGCTTCGACACCTACCGCACAGATACGCAGTATTTT,CSARSRFDTYRTDTQYF
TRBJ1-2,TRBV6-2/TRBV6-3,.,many,TGTGCCAGCAGTTACGGTGGTCGGAATCTGGACGGCACCTTC,CASSYGGRNLDGTF
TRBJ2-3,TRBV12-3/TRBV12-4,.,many,TGTGCCAGCAGTTTACTAGGGGGGGGAGATACGCAGTATTTT,CASSLLGGGDTQYF